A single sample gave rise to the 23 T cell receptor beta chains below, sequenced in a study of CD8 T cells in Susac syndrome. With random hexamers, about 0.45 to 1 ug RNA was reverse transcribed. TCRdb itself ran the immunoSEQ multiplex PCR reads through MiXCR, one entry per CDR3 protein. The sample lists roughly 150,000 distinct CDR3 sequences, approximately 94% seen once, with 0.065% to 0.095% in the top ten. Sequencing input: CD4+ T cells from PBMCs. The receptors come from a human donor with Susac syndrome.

CDR3 sequence: CASSLNGVTDTQYF. The CDR3 bases are TGTGCCAGCAGTTTAAACGGAGTCACAGATACGCAGTATTTT. V usage is TRBV12-3 or TRBV12-4 and J usage is TRBJ2-3; no clear D. Deletions cut 2 bases from V and 2 bases from J, with 8 bases between. This CDR3 spans 14 amino acids.

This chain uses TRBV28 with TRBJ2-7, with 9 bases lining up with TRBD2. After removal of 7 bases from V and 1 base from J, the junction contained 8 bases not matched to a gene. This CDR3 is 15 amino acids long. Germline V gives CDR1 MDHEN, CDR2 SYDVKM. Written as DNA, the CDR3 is TGTGCCAGCATCGCGGGAGCGGGAGGTTCCTACGAGCAGTACTTC. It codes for CASIAGAGGSYEQYF.

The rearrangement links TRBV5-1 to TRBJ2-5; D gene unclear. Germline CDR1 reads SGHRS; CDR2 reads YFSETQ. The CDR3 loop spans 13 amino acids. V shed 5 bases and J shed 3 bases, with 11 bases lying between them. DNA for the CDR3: TGCGCCAGCAGAAGACTCTCCGAAGAGACCCAGTACTTC. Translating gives CASRRLSEETQYF.

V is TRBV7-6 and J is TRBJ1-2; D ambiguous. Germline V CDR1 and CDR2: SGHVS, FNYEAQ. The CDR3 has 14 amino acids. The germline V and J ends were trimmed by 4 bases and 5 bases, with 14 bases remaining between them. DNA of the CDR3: TGTGCCAGCAGCTCGTCCCTGGAGGGATATGGCTACACCTTC. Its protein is CASSSSLEGYGYTF.

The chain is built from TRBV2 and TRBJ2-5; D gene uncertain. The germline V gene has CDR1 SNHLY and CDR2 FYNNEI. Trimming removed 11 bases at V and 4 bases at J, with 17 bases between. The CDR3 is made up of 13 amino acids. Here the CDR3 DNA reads TGTGCCGGGTCGCAGGATTCCGGAGAGACCCAGTACTTC. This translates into CAGSQDSGETQYF.

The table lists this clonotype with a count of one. The DNA for the CDR3 is TGCAGTGCTAACATAGCGGGAAGCACAGATACGCAGTATTTT. Translated: CSANIAGSTDTQYF. The rearrangement links TRBV20-1 to TRBJ2-3, with TRBD2 matching 8 bases. The CDR3 runs to 14 residues. V was clipped by 4 bases and J by 0 bases; unmatched bases: 3. The germline CDR1 and CDR2 sequences are DFQATT and SNEGSKA (reference sequence).

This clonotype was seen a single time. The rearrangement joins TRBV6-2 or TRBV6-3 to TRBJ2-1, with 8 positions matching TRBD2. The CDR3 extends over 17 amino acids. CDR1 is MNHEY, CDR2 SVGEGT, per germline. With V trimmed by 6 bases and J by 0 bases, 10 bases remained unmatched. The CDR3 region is CASSSRARGASYNEQFF. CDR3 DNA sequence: TGTGCCAGCAGCTCACGTGCGCGGGGGGCCTCCTACAATGAGCAGTTCTTC.

CDR3 protein: CACYRDRLITEAFF. The CDR3 region has the DNA TGTGCCTGCTACCGGGACAGGCTCATCACTGAAGCTTTCTTT. The chain employs TRBV6-5 and TRBJ1-1; 8 bases align to TRBD1. Germline V gene data show CDR1 as MNHEY and CDR2 as SVGAGI. Unmatched junction bases numbered 12, after V lost 11 bases and J lost 4 bases. The CDR3 loop spans 14 amino acids.

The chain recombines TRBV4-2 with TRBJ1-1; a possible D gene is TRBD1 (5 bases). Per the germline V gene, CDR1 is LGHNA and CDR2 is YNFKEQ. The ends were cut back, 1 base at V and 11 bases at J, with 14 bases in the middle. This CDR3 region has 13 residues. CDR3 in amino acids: CASSQVGGAAAFF. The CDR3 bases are TGTGCCAGCAGCCAAGTTGGAGGGGCCGCGGCTTTCTTT.

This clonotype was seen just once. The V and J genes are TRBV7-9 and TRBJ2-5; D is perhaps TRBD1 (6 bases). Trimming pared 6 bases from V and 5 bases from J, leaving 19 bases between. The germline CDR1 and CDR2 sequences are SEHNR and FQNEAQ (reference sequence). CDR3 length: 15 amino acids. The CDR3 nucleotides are TGTGCCAGCAGACCAGCTTACAGGGACGGGGAGACCCAGTACTTC. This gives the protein CASRPAYRDGETQYF.

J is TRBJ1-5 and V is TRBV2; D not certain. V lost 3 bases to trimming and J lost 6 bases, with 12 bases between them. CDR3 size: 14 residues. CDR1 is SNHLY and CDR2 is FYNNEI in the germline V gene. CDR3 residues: CASSDRHAAQPQHF. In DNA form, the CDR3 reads TGTGCCAGCAGTGACAGGCACGCCGCTCAGCCCCAGCATTTT.

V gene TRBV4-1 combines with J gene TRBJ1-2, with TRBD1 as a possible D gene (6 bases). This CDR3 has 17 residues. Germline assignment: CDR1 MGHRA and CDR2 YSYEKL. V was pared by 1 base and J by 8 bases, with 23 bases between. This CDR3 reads CASSQGRGGQTARGYTF. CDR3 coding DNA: TGCGCCAGCAGCCAAGGCCGCGGTGGACAGACGGCCCGGGGCTACACCTTC.

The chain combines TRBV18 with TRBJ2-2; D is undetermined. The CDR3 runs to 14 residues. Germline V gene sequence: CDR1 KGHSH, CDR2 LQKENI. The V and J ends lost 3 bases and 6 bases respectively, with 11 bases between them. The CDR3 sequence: CASSPSWVAGELFF. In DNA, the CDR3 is TGTGCCAGCTCACCGTCGTGGGTTGCCGGGGAGCTGTTTTTT.

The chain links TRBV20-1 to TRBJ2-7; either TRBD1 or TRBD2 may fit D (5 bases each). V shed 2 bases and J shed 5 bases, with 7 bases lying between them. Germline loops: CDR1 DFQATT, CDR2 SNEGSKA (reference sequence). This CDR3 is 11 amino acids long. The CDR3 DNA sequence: TGCAGTGCTAGACAGGGACACGAGCAGTACTTC. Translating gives CSARQGHEQYF.

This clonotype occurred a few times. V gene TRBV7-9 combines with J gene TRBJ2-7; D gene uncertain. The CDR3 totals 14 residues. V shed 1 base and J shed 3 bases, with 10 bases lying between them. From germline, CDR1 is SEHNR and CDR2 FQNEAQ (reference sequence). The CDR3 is CASSLGQRSYEQYF. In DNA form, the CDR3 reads TGTGCCAGCAGCTTAGGCCAGAGAAGCTACGAGCAGTACTTC.

The CDR3 is CASSRAGGTEAFF. The DNA for the CDR3 is TGTGCCAGCAGCCGCGCCGGGGGCACTGAAGCTTTCTTT. The chain employs TRBV3-1 and TRBJ1-1; perhaps TRBD1 as D (5 bases). The V and J ends lost 4 bases and 4 bases respectively, with 10 bases between them. The CDR3 is 13 residues long. The germline V gene encodes CDR1 LGHDT and CDR2 YNNKEL (reference sequence). The full variable domain, rest sourced from reference TRBV3-1 and TRBJ1-1, is DTAVSQTPKYLVTQMGNDKSIKCEQNLGHDTMYWYKQDSKKFLKIMFSYNNKELIINETVPNRFSPKSPDKAHLNLHINSLELGDSAVYFCASSRAGGTEAFFGQGTRLTVV.

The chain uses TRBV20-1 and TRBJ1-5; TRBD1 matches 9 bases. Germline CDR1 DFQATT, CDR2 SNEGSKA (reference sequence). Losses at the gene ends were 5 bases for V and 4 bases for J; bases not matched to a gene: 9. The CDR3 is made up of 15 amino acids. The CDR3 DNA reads TGCAGTGCTGTGATCGGGACAGGGACTAATCAGCCCCAGCATTTT. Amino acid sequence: CSAVIGTGTNQPQHF.

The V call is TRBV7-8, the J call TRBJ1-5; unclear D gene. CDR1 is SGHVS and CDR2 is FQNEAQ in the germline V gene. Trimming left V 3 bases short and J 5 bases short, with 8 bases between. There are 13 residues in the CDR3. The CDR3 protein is CASSLQEDQPQHF. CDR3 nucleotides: TGTGCCAGCAGCTTGCAGGAGGATCAGCCCCAGCATTTT.

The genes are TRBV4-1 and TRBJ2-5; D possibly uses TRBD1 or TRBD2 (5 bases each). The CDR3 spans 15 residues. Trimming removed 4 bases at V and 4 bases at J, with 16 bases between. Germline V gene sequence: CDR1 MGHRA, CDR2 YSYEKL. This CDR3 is CASSRRGTAGETQYF. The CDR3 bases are TGCGCCAGCAGCCGAAGGGGCACGGCGGGAGAGACCCAGTACTTC.

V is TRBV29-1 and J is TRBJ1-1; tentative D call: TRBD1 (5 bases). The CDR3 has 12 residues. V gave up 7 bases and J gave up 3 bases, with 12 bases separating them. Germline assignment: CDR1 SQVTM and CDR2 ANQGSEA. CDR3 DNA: TGCAGCGGCGTTCAGGGTGACACTGAAGCTTTCTTT. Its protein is CSGVQGDTEAFF.

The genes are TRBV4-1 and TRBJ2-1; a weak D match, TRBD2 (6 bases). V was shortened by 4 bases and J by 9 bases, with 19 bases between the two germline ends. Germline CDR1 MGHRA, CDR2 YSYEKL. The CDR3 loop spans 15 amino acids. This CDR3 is CASSRRRAGSSEQFF. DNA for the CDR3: TGCGCCAGCAGCCGCCGGCGTGCGGGATCTAGTGAGCAGTTCTTC.

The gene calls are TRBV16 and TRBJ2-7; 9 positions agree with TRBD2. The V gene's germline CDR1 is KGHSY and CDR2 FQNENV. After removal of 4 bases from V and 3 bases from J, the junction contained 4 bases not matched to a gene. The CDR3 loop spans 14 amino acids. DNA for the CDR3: TGTGCCAGCAGCCTAGCGGGAGCGGGCTACGAGCAGTACTTC. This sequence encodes CASSLAGAGYEQYF. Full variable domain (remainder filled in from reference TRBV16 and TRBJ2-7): GEEVAQTPKHLVRGEGQKAKLYCAPIKGHSYVFWYQQVLKNEFKFLISFQNENVFDETGMPKERFSAKCLPNSPCSLEIQATKLEDSAVYFCASSLAGAGYEQYFGPGTRLTVT.

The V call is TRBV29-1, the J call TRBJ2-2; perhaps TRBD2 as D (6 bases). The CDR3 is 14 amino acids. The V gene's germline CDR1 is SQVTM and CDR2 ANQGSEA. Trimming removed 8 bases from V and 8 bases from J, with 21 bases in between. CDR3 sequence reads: CSIALGTHQGELFF. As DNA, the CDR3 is TGCAGCATTGCTTTGGGGACTCATCAGGGGGAGCTGTTTTTT.